This T cell receptor (beta chain) is drawn from a study of molecular identifiers for immune sequencing clone quantification. Trimming left V 5 bases short and J 5 bases short, with 10 bases between. This CDR3 comprises 12 residues. The germline CDR1 and CDR2 sequences are SEHNR and FQNEAQ (reference sequence). Listed TCR primers and previously described methods were used for bulk TCR libraries. TCRdb processed the PCR reads anew with MiXCR; each CDR3 protein has one entry. Of hundreds of thousands of distinct CDR3 sequences in the sample, roughly 27% were seen once. The clonotype originates from a human donor in good health. Some libraries in this study had Jurkat cell RNA spiked in. The sample was naive CD8+ T cells from blood, with Jurkat cell RNA spiked in. Sample subset: FACS-sorted CD8+CD4-CCR7+CD45RA+ naive T cells. V gene TRBV7-9 combines with J gene TRBJ2-7; no reliable D call. This CDR3 reads CASSRVMHEQYF. The CDR3 DNA sequence: TGTGCCAGCAGCCGGGTTATGCACGAGCAGTACTTC.